This T cell receptor beta chain was sequenced during a study of T cell responses to AZD1222 COVID-19 vaccine. General study findings and limits: Only six AZD1222 recipients tested seropositive at baseline.

Clones were read by immunoSEQ multiplex PCR, and TCRdb kept only the in-frame ones, dropping some. This repertoire shows fewer than 120,000 clones, around 93% found once; its top ten account for 7.8%. With respect to this clone: What it recognizes is unknown.

CDR3 length: 14 residues. The specimen was peripheral blood, collected on day 0 of AZD1222 vaccination. This chain joins TRBV21-1 and TRBJ1-2; the D call of TRBD1 is as the table states it, not checked on the DNA. TRBV21-1 is described as a pseudogene. This TCR came from an adult in good health. The CDR3 here is CASSSPDSNYGYTF. CDR3 coding DNA: TGTGCCAGCAGCTCCCCGGACAGTAACTATGGCTACACCTTC.